This record covers a single TCR beta chain. What it recognizes is unknown. Profiled with immunoSEQ multiplex PCR; TCRdb holds only in-frame clones, not every one. This sample yields around 94,000 clones, of which roughly 90% are seen a single time; about 3.6% belongs to the top ten. This sample is drawn from a study of OX40 agonist ivuxolimab in advanced cancers. Germline CDR1 reads SGHTS; CDR2 reads YDEGEE. With 2 bases clipped from V and 7 bases from J, the junction kept 6 bases outside the gene matches. The CDR3 is made up of 15 amino acids. Study-wide results and caveats: Some patients who did not respond also had low normalized T-cell clonal expansion.

Sample: CD4+ or CD8+ T cells sorted from blood, taken in a trial of the OX40 agonist ivuxolimab. The chain combines TRBV5-8 with TRBJ2-2; the match to TRBD1 covers 9 bases. This receptor was taken from an adult with an advanced solid tumor such as melanoma, head and neck, liver or kidney cancer. Here the CDR3 DNA reads TGTGCCAGCAGCTTTCGGGACAGGGCGGTCGGGGAGCTGTTTTTT. This codes for CASSFRDRAVGELFF. Full variable domain (missing parts from reference TRBV5-8 and TRBJ2-2): EAGVTQSPTHLIKTRGQQATLRCSPISGHTSVYWYQQALGLGLQFLLWYDEGEERNRGNFPPRFSGRQFPNYSSELNVNALELEDSALYLCASSFRDRAVGELFFGEGSRLTVL.